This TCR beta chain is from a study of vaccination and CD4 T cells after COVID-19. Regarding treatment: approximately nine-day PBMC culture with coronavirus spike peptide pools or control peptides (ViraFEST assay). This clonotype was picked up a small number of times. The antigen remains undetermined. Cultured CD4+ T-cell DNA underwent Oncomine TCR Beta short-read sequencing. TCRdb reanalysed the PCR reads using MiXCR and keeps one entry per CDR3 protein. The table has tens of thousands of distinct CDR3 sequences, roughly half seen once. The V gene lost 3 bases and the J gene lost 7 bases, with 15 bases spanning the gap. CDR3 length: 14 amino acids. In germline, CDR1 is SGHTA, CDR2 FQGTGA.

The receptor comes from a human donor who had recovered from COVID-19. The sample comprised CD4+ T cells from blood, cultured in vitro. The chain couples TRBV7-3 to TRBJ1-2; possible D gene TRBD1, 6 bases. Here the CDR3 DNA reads TGTGCCAGCAGCTTGGGGGGCGCCGCTAGTGGCTACACCTTC. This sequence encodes CASSLGGAASGYTF.